The rows below give T cell receptor beta chains drawn from one sample of a study of cytomegalovirus exposure and HLA in healthy donors. Clones were read by immunoSEQ multiplex PCR, and TCRdb kept only the in-frame ones, dropping some. This table has about 210,000 clones, about 75% appearing once. Sequencing was done on a sample of PBMCs. These receptors came from a male donor in good health and CMV-seronegative. Each CDR3 is given with its conserved first and last residue. A D gene is named only where the DNA matches it firmly. Clone size is stated in some rows and not others, as once, few, many or a class when expanded.

CDR3 protein	CDR3 DNA	clone size	V gene	J gene	D gene
CASSYRTAGRQETQYF	TGTGCCAGCAGTTACCGGACCGCGGGACGTCAAGAGACCCAGTACTTC	once	TRBV6-5	TRBJ2-5	-
CASSDDRFSSYNEQFF	TGTGCCAGCAGCGATGACAGGTTTAGCTCCTACAATGAGCAGTTCTTC	-	TRBV2	TRBJ2-1	-
CASSTLGTSNTGELFF	TGTGCCAGCAGCACACTCGGGACTTCGAACACCGGGGAGCTGTTTTTT	-	TRBV9	TRBJ2-2	-
CASSEAVPSGRTGELFF	TGTGCCAGCAGTGAAGCCGTACCTAGCGGGAGGACCGGGGAGCTGTTTTTT	-	TRBV6-1	TRBJ2-2	TRBD2
CASSGLAGGPDTQYF	TGTGCCAGCAGTGGACTAGCGGGGGGGCCAGATACGCAGTATTTT	-	TRBV6-4	TRBJ2-3	TRBD2
CASSLQGESYEQYF	TGCGCCAGCAGCTTGCAGGGGGAGTCCTACGAGCAGTACTTC	-	TRBV5-1	TRBJ2-7	TRBD1
CARSLVASESSYNEQFF	TGTGCCAGAAGCTTGGTGGCTAGCGAGAGCTCCTACAATGAGCAGTTCTTC	once	TRBV5-3	TRBJ2-1	-
CASSIDPGQFEDTQYF	TGTGCCAGTAGTATAGATCCTGGACAGTTCGAGGATACGCAGTATTTT	-	TRBV19	TRBJ2-3	-
CASSMEGSLDTQYF	TGTGCCAGTAGTATGGAGGGGAGTTTAGATACGCAGTATTTT	-	TRBV19	TRBJ2-3	-
CASSEQSISGNTIYF	TGTGCCAGCAGTGAACAGTCGATCTCTGGAAACACCATATATTTT	few	TRBV6-1	TRBJ1-3	-
CASSSNGINTDTQYF	TGTGCCAGCAGCTCTAACGGGATTAACACAGATACGCAGTATTTT	-	TRBV5-4	TRBJ2-3	-
CASSWTLSTNEKLFF	TGTGCCAGCAGCTGGACTCTCTCAACTAATGAAAAACTGTTTTTT	-	TRBV7-8	TRBJ1-4	-
CASSSTSGGGDTQYF	TGCGCCAGCAGCTCTACTAGCGGGGGCGGGGATACGCAGTATTTT	-	TRBV5-1	TRBJ2-3	TRBD2
CASSLTLAESSEQYF	TGTGCTAGCAGCTTGACACTAGCGGAATCCTCCGAGCAGTACTTC	few	TRBV7-7	TRBJ2-7	TRBD2
CASRRLAGLSEQYF	TGTGCCAGCAGGAGACTAGCGGGACTTTCCGAGCAGTACTTC	-	TRBV13	TRBJ2-7	TRBD2
CASRRQDMNTEAFF	TGTGCCAGCAGAAGACAGGACATGAACACTGAAGCTTTCTTT	-	TRBV6-1	TRBJ1-1	-
CASSEIDRYSNQPQHF	TGTGCCAGCAGTGAGATTGACAGGTATAGCAATCAGCCCCAGCATTTT	few	TRBV6-1	TRBJ1-5	-
CASSWRQGAHEQYF	TGCGCCAGCAGCTGGAGACAGGGGGCCCACGAGCAGTACTTC	once	TRBV5-1	TRBJ2-7	TRBD1
CASSSISAYNEQFF	TGTGCCAGCAGTTCGATTAGTGCTTACAATGAGCAGTTCTTC	-	TRBV27	TRBJ2-1	-
CASSLVWDRNNQPQHF	TGTGCCAGCAGCTTAGTTTGGGACAGGAATAATCAGCCCCAGCATTTT	-	TRBV7-8	TRBJ1-5	TRBD1
CASRLRMGLGNTIYF	TGTGCCAGCAGACTTAGGATGGGGCTTGGAAACACCATATATTTT	-	TRBV7-2	TRBJ1-3	-
CSVDRGIAGNTIYF	TGCAGCGTTGATCGGGGAATTGCTGGAAACACCATATATTTT	-	TRBV29-1	TRBJ1-3	-
CASSLASGRGTDTQYF	TGCGCCAGCAGCTTGGCTAGCGGGAGGGGGACAGATACGCAGTATTTT	-	TRBV5-1	TRBJ2-3	TRBD2
CASSPILAVRASYEQYF	TGTGCCAGCAGTCCCATATTAGCGGTGCGAGCCTCCTACGAGCAGTACTTC	-	TRBV28	TRBJ2-7	-
CASSLFPGYEQYF	TGTGCCAGCAGTTTATTCCCAGGGTACGAGCAGTACTTC	-	TRBV27	TRBJ2-7	-
CASSLGYSSNQPQHF	TGTGCCAGCAGCTTAGGGTATAGTAGCAATCAGCCCCAGCATTTT	-	TRBV7-2	TRBJ1-5	-
CASSDTPGQGASGYTF	TGTGCCAGCAGTGACACTCCGGGACAGGGGGCAAGTGGCTACACCTTC	few	TRBV6-4	TRBJ1-2	TRBD1
CSVEIGAGYTF	TGCAGCGTTGAAATAGGGGCTGGCTACACCTTC	-	TRBV29-1	TRBJ1-2	-
CASSARWTGVIYF	TGTGCCAGCAGCGCACGATGGACAGGGGTCATATATTTT	-	TRBV7-2	TRBJ1-3	TRBD1
CASSQAARGMDNEQFF	TGCGCCAGCAGCCAAGCGGCTAGGGGGATGGACAATGAGCAGTTCTTC	-	TRBV4-3	TRBJ2-1	-
CASSELSGGAKNIQYF	TGTGCCAGCAGCGAGCTAAGCGGGGGGGCCAAAAACATTCAGTACTTC	-	TRBV9	TRBJ2-4	TRBD2
CASRIQGAHGQPQHF	TGTGCCAGCAGAATACAGGGGGCGCACGGCCAGCCCCAGCATTTT	once	TRBV28	TRBJ1-5	TRBD1
CASSMSRVSHNEQFF	TGTGCCAGTAGTATGTCCAGGGTGTCCCACAATGAGCAGTTCTTC	-	TRBV19	TRBJ2-1	-
CASRPGLARYEQYF	TGTGCCAGCAGGCCGGGACTAGCACGCTACGAGCAGTACTTC	-	TRBV28	TRBJ2-7	TRBD2
CASSFASGRAQDTQYF	TGTGCCAGCAGCTTCGCTAGCGGGAGGGCACAAGATACGCAGTATTTT	-	TRBV7-2	TRBJ2-3	TRBD2
CASSLTGLLNYGYTF	TGTGCCAGCAGCCTGACAGGGCTACTTAACTATGGCTACACCTTC	-	TRBV6-5	TRBJ1-2	TRBD1
CASRGQGETGELFF	TGTGCCAGCAGGGGACAGGGGGAAACCGGGGAGCTGTTTTTT	-	TRBV6-5	TRBJ2-2	TRBD1
CATSMDVMGQGTYEQYF	TGTGCCACCAGCATGGATGTAATGGGGCAGGGGACCTACGAGCAGTACTTC	-	TRBV15	TRBJ2-7	-
CSVEGPTSTDTQYF	TGCAGCGTTGAGGGGCCAACGAGCACAGATACGCAGTATTTT	-	TRBV29-1	TRBJ2-3	-
CASSTKGGFDTGELFF	TGTGCCAGCAGCACGAAAGGGGGATTTGACACCGGGGAGCTGTTTTTT	-	TRBV7-3	TRBJ2-2	-
CATRRSNNSPLHF	TGTGCTACCAGGAGGTCCAATAATTCACCCCTCCACTTT	-	TRBV2	TRBJ1-6	-
CASSGPRPVYEQYF	TGTGCCAGCAGTGGGCCAAGGCCGGTTTACGAGCAGTACTTC	-	TRBV28	TRBJ2-7	-
CASSPISSGDGKLFF	TGTGCCAGCAGTCCGATCAGCAGCGGGGACGGAAAACTGTTTTTT	-	TRBV6-5	TRBJ1-4	-
CASRGGKRPQHF	TGTGCCAGTAGAGGGGGCAAGCGGCCCCAGCATTTT	-	TRBV19	TRBJ1-5	TRBD1